Following are 8 T cell receptor beta chains from one sample sequenced in a study of memory CD4+ T cells and cytomegalovirus serostatus. Generated by immunoSEQ multiplex PCR, the TCRdb table keeps only in-frame clones and is missing some. The sample lists 25,000 to 30,000 clones, over 70% occurring once. Single viable CD3+CD4+CD8-CD45RO+ cells were sorted as the memory CD4+ T cells. The sequencing sample was made of memory CD4+ T cells from blood. These receptors were collected from an adult in good health and CMV-seronegative.

V gene TRBV5-6 combines with J gene TRBJ1-2, with 9 bases that match TRBD1. The CDR3 is made up of 18 amino acids. CDR1 is SGHDT and CDR2 is YYEEEE in the germline V gene. After removal of 4 bases from V and 2 bases from J, the junction contained 15 bases not matched to a gene. The CDR3 DNA follows: TGTGCCAGCAGCCAACCTACGATCAATACAGGGGGCAACTATGGCTACACCTTC. Its protein product is CASSQPTINTGGNYGYTF. The full variable domain, with the rest looked up from reference TRBV5-6 and TRBJ1-2, is DAGVTQSPTHLIKTRGQQVTLRCSPKSGHDTVSWYQQALGQGPQFIFQYYEEEERQRGNFPDRFSGHQFPNYSSELNVNALLLGDSALYLCASSQPTINTGGNYGYTFGSGTRLTVV.

The chain links TRBV11-2 to TRBJ1-1; possible D gene TRBD1, 6 bases. The CDR3 has 13 amino acids. The ends were cut back, 5 bases at V and 6 bases at J, with 13 bases in the middle. Germline-derived CDR1 and CDR2 are SGHAT and FQNNGV. The CDR3 nucleotides read TGTGCCAGCAGCACCACAGGGAATGCTGAAGCTTTCTTT. Its translation: CASSTTGNAEAFF.

The chain couples TRBV28 to TRBJ2-7; perhaps TRBD1 as D (5 bases). V was trimmed by 3 bases and J by 3 bases, leaving 12 bases between them. Germline V gene lookup returns CDR1 MDHEN and CDR2 SYDVKM. This CDR3 region has 14 residues. The CDR3 DNA is TGTGCCAGCAGTTTTGGGGCAGGGTTCTACGAGCAGTACTTC. Residues: CASSFGAGFYEQYF.

V gene TRBV5-1 combines with J gene TRBJ2-3; 9 bases fit TRBD2. CDR1 SGHRS and CDR2 YFSETQ come from the germline V gene. This CDR3 is 15 amino acids long. Trimming cost V 4 bases and J 2 bases; bases outside gene matches: 5. The CDR3 sequence is CASSPTSGPTDTQYF. The DNA for the CDR3 is TGCGCCAGCAGCCCGACTAGCGGTCCCACAGATACGCAGTATTTT.

The chain has TRBV5-4 and TRBJ1-1; 7 positions agree with TRBD1. The CDR3 runs to 15 residues. V shed 4 bases, J shed 0 bases, and the junction held 6 bases outside the gene matches. Germline lookup yields CDR1 SGHNT and CDR2 YYREEE (reference sequence). The CDR3 protein is CASSPGQIMNTEAFF. In nucleotides, the CDR3 is TGTGCCAGCAGCCCGGGACAGATCATGAACACTGAAGCTTTCTTT.

In its sample, this clone was seen once. The chain links TRBV9 to TRBJ2-5, with D uncertain. The germline V gene encodes CDR1 SGDLS and CDR2 YYNGEE. Trimming stripped 4 bases from V and 0 bases from J, with 13 bases between. CDR3 length equals 15 residues. CDR3 in amino acids: CASSPRLGNQETQYF. The CDR3 DNA reads TGTGCCAGCAGCCCGCGTTTGGGCAACCAAGAGACCCAGTACTTC.

The CDR3 DNA is TGTGCCAGCAGCTTAGAGGAACTAGCGGAGAGCTCCTACGAGCAGTACTTC. Translating it yields CASSLEELAESSYEQYF. The V and J genes are TRBV7-2 and TRBJ2-7; 8 bases match TRBD2. The CDR3 length is 17 residues. Germline-derived CDR1 and CDR2 are SGHTA and FQGNSA. Trimming cost V 1 base and J 0 bases; bases outside gene matches: 8.

The chain couples TRBV4-3 to TRBJ1-1; D call uncertain. CDR1 LGHNA and CDR2 YSLEER come from the germline V gene. Trimming stripped 3 bases from V and 3 bases from J, with 17 bases between. The CDR3 loop spans 16 amino acids. Written as DNA, the CDR3 is TGCGCCAGCAGCCAGACAATAGAACGGGCCCACACTGAAGCTTTCTTT. Amino acids: CASSQTIERAHTEAFF.